This paragraph covers one TCR beta chain sequence. Its antigen is currently unknown. The sample originates from a study of CD8 T cells in ankylosing spondylitis. General study results and limits: CD8+ cells made up the disease-linked clones, which were relatively rare in peripheral blood.

One entry per CDR3 protein, called by TCRdb with MiXCR from the 5' RACE reads. The sample comprises 150,000 to 200,000 distinct CDR3 sequences, 13% of which are singletons, and more than 9.5% rests with the top ten. Germline CDR1 and CDR2: DFQATT and SNEGSKA (reference sequence). The J segment lost 3 bases and the V segment lost 5 bases, leaving 9 bases of the junction unmatched. The CDR3 totals 15 residues. The chain combines TRBV20-1 with TRBJ1-2; 10 positions match TRBD1. Material: blood, either unsorted or a sorted T cell fraction (not recorded which). This TCR was recovered from a female donor with ankylosing spondylitis or in good health (not recorded which). This chain's CDR3 is CSASYWGTGDYGYTF. CDR3 DNA sequence: TGCAGTGCTTCCTATTGGGGGACAGGGGACTATGGCTACACCTTC.